Given below is one T cell receptor beta chain in context. The V end lost 3 bases, the J end lost 0 bases, and 10 bases lay between the germline ends. This CDR3 is 15 amino acids long. The germline CDR1 and CDR2 sequences are SGDLS and YYNGEE. These data originate in a study of T cell changes during pregnancy in multiple sclerosis. Assay used: immunoSEQ multiplex PCR; TCRdb lists only in-frame clones, some missing. The table lists 54,000 or so clones, around 93% of them singletons. Sequences were derived from CD4+ T cells from peripheral blood mononuclear cells, sampled before pregnancy. The sequence came from a female donor with multiple sclerosis, enrolled in a pregnancy study. The chain recombines TRBV9 with TRBJ2-1; the D gene is possibly TRBD2 (6 bases). The CDR3 coding sequence is TGTGCCAGCAGCGCCAGCGGGTACTCCTACAATGAGCAGTTCTTC. Its protein product is CASSASGYSYNEQFF.